Shown below are 30 T cell receptor beta chains from a single sample sequenced in a study of OX40 agonist ivuxolimab in advanced cancers. Method: immunoSEQ multiplex PCR; TCRdb's copy keeps in-frame clones and lacks some. The sample holds roughly 100,000 clones, about 86% seen once. This specimen was CD4+ or CD8+ T cells sorted from blood, taken in a trial of the OX40 agonist ivuxolimab. The receptors shown here come from an adult with an advanced solid tumor such as melanoma, head and neck, liver or kidney cancer.

The chain employs TRBV10-2 and TRBJ2-4; D is uncertain. This CDR3 contains 10 residues. V gave up 6 bases and J gave up 9 bases, with 6 bases separating them. Germline CDR1 WSHSY, CDR2 SAAADI. The CDR3 DNA reads as TGCGCCAGCAGCTCCCCCATTCAGTACTTC. It yields the protein CASSSPIQYF.

The chain combines TRBV7-9 with TRBJ2-1, with D perhaps assigned TRBD1 or TRBD2 (9 bases each). Trimming left V 11 bases short and J 6 bases short, with 29 bases between. Looked up from germline, CDR1 is SEHNR and CDR2 is FQNEAQ (reference sequence). The CDR3 is made up of 17 amino acids. The CDR3 DNA sequence: TGTGCCGCCACGGGACAGGGCTCGCTAGCGGGAAGCAATGAGCAGTTCTTC. The encoded protein is CAATGQGSLAGSNEQFF. Drawing the rest from reference TRBV7-9 and TRBJ2-1, the complete variable domain is DTGVSQNPRHKITKRGQNVTFRCDPISEHNRLYWYRQTLGQGPEFLTYFQNEAQLEKSRLLSDRFSAERPKGSFSTLEIQRTEQGDSAMYLCAATGQGSLAGSNEQFFGPGTRLTVL.

The J gene is TRBJ2-3, the V gene TRBV27; 7 positions agree with TRBD2. This CDR3 comprises 17 residues. V gave up 4 bases and J gave up 0 bases; unmatched junction bases: 10. Looked up from germline, CDR1 is MNHEY and CDR2 is SMNVEV (reference sequence). For the CDR3, the DNA is TGTGCCAGCAGTTCAGCGGGATTTTTAACTAGCACAGATACGCAGTATTTT. This sequence encodes CASSSAGFLTSTDTQYF.

The chain combines TRBV10-2 with TRBJ1-6, with TRBD1 as a possible D gene (5 bases). The CDR3 is 17 amino acids. Germline loops: CDR1 WSHSY, CDR2 SAAADI. V was pared by 0 bases and J by 4 bases, with 13 bases between. The CDR3 DNA reads as TGCGCCAGCAGTGAGTCTCTTGGGGGGAGTTATAATTCACCCCTCCACTTT. Amino acid sequence: CASSESLGGSYNSPLHF.

The chain carries TRBV6-5 and TRBJ2-3; no reliable D call. The V gene's germline CDR1 is MNHEY and CDR2 SVGAGI. V was shortened by 0 bases and J by 4 bases, with 14 bases between the two germline ends. The CDR3 is made up of 16 amino acids. CDR3: CASSYSGSLSADTQYF. The CDR3 DNA reads as TGTGCCAGCAGTTACTCGGGATCGCTCTCCGCAGATACGCAGTATTTT.

This chain links TRBV27 with TRBJ2-7, with a tentative D call TRBD1 (5 bases). The CDR3 contains 15 residues. Germline CDR1 and CDR2: MNHEY and SMNVEV (reference sequence). Trimming cost V 5 bases and J 1 base, with 15 bases left between them. The CDR3 region is CASSGAAGLSYEQYF. CDR3 bases: TGTGCCAGCAGTGGGGCGGCAGGTTTATCCTACGAGCAGTACTTC.

V usage is TRBV7-9 and J usage is TRBJ2-7, with D uncertain. With 1 base removed from V and 5 bases from J, the gap between germline ends came to 9 bases. This CDR3 is built from 13 residues. Germline CDR1 reads SEHNR; CDR2 reads FQNEAQ (reference sequence). CDR3 sequence reads: CASSLGLNDEQYF. CDR3 nucleotides: TGTGCCAGCAGCTTAGGACTCAACGACGAGCAGTACTTC.

The gene calls are TRBV25-1 and TRBJ2-2; the D gene is possibly TRBD1 (6 bases). Germline CDR1 MGHDK, CDR2 SYGVNS. This CDR3 has 14 amino acids. V lost 4 bases and J lost 4, with 10 bases in between. The chain's CDR3 is CASSVTGPTGELFF. The CDR3 DNA follows: TGTGCCAGCAGTGTGACAGGACCCACCGGGGAGCTGTTTTTT.

V and J are TRBV19 and TRBJ2-4, with a tentative D call TRBD2 (5 bases). V dropped 3 bases and J dropped 2 bases, with 8 bases sitting between them. The CDR3 sequence is 14 residues long. CDR1 is LNHDA, CDR2 SQIVND, per germline (reference sequence). CDR3 sequence reads: CASSIGGTKNIQYF. CDR3 DNA sequence: TGTGCCAGTAGTATTGGAGGAACCAAAAACATTCAGTACTTC.

The chain recombines TRBV6-5 with TRBJ1-2, with D tentatively TRBD1 (6 bases). V was trimmed by 4 bases and J by 8 bases, leaving 8 bases between them. In germline, CDR1 is MNHEY, CDR2 SVGAGI. The CDR3 loop spans 11 amino acids. CDR3 region: CASSSTGGYTF. The CDR3 DNA sequence: TGTGCCAGCAGTTCGACAGGAGGCTACACCTTC.

This rearrangement joins TRBV9 to TRBJ2-3; unclear D gene. V shed 0 bases and J shed 0 bases, with 8 bases lying between them. The V gene's germline CDR1 is SGDLS and CDR2 YYNGEE. The CDR3 runs to 15 residues. The CDR3 region has the DNA TGTGCCAGCAGCGTAGGAGCGTCAAGCACAGATACGCAGTATTTT. This translates into CASSVGASSTDTQYF.

The chain employs TRBV6-5 and TRBJ1-6, with D possibly being TRBD1 (5 bases). Trimming cost V 6 bases and J 8 bases, with 17 bases left between them. Germline V gene data show CDR1 as MNHEY and CDR2 as SVGAGI. This CDR3 contains 15 residues. As DNA, the CDR3 is TGTGCCAGCAGGAACGGGGCTCTATGGGATTCACCCCTCCACTTT. Translated: CASRNGALWDSPLHF.

The V gene is TRBV19, the J gene TRBJ2-6; either TRBD1 or TRBD2 may supply D (5 bases each). V shed 2 bases and J shed 4 bases, with 9 bases lying between them. Per germline, CDR1 LNHDA and CDR2 SQIVND (reference sequence). The CDR3 consists of 15 residues. This chain's CDR3 is CASSIQGVGANVLTF. The CDR3 nucleotides read TGTGCCAGTAGTATACAGGGAGTAGGGGCCAACGTCCTGACTTTC.

V is TRBV7-9 and J is TRBJ2-1; unclear D gene. V was pared by 2 bases and J by 0 bases, with 2 bases between. The CDR3 loop spans 13 amino acids. Germline V lookup: CDR1 SEHNR, CDR2 FQNEAQ (reference sequence). CDR3: CASSLSSYNEQFF. The CDR3 bases are TGTGCCAGCAGCTTAAGCTCCTACAATGAGCAGTTCTTC.

The gene calls are TRBV14 and TRBJ2-7; no clear D. The CDR3 totals 14 residues. Germline CDR1 reads SGHDN; CDR2 reads FVKESK. V lost 3 bases and J lost 2, with 11 bases in between. The CDR3 DNA reads TGTGCCAGCAGCCAGGAAGCCCGGACCTACGAGCAGTACTTC. Translation gives CASSQEARTYEQYF.

The genes are TRBV9 and TRBJ1-3; D call uncertain. Trimming cost V 0 bases and J 4 bases, with 8 bases left between them. There are 14 residues in the CDR3. Looked up from germline, CDR1 is SGDLS and CDR2 is YYNGEE. This chain's CDR3 is CASSVGSGGNTIYF. DNA for the CDR3: TGTGCCAGCAGCGTAGGGTCAGGCGGAAACACCATATATTTT.

This chain connects TRBV4-2 to TRBJ2-5, with a tentative D call TRBD1 (6 bases). The J call may be mistaken, given a closer DNA end match to TRBJ2-7. Germline V CDR1 and CDR2: LGHNA, YNFKEQ. The CDR3 runs to 14 residues. The CDR3 nucleotides are TGTGCCAGCAGCCAAGATGCCAGGGGCTACGAGCAGTACTTC. This translates into CASSQDARGYEQYF.

The chain carries TRBV7-9 and TRBJ1-6, with 7 positions matching TRBD1. Germline CDR1 SEHNR, CDR2 FQNEAQ (reference sequence). V dropped 4 bases and J dropped 12; count of bases not matched to a gene: 9. This CDR3 has 14 amino acids. This CDR3 is CASSSGQNSGPLHF. In DNA form, the CDR3 reads TGTGCCAGCAGCTCGGGACAGAATTCAGGACCCCTCCACTTT.

This sequence joins TRBV7-2 and TRBJ1-5, with unresolved D. The CDR3 covers 16 residues. The V gene's germline CDR1 is SGHTA and CDR2 FQGNSA. V was trimmed by 0 bases and J by 3 bases, leaving 12 bases between them. CDR3 amino acids: CASSLAGATINQPQHF. The DNA for the CDR3 is TGTGCCAGCAGCTTAGCGGGTGCAACCATCAATCAGCCCCAGCATTTT.

This chain links TRBV9 with TRBJ2-3; the match to TRBD2 covers 10 bases. This CDR3 has 16 residues. The V gene's germline CDR1 is SGDLS and CDR2 YYNGEE. Trimming removed 3 bases from V and 1 base from J; junction bases left unmatched: 5. The CDR3 loop reads CASSGELAGGTDTQYF. In nucleotides, the CDR3 is TGTGCCAGCAGCGGGGAGCTAGCGGGAGGCACAGATACGCAGTATTTT.

The count of this clone is one. The gene calls are TRBV5-6 and TRBJ1-1, with D unclear. This CDR3 region has 11 residues. Germline CDR1 is SGHDT and CDR2 is YYEEEE. V was cut by 2 bases and J by 8 bases, with 7 bases left in between. DNA for the CDR3: TGTGCCAGCAGCTTACAGAGGGAAGCTTTCTTT. Translation: CASSLQREAFF. The whole variable domain, filled in from reference TRBV5-6 and TRBJ1-1, reads DAGVTQSPTHLIKTRGQQVTLRCSPKSGHDTVSWYQQALGQGPQFIFQYYEEEERQRGNFPDRFSGHQFPNYSSELNVNALLLGDSALYLCASSLQREAFFGQGTRLTVV.

CDR3 nucleotide sequence: TGTGCCAGCTCACCTTCTCTCGGGGGGGATTACACTGAAGCTTTCTTT. Translated, it gives CASSPSLGGDYTEAFF. The rearrangement uses TRBV18 and TRBJ1-1, with a possible D match to TRBD1 (5 bases). Trimming shortened V by 3 bases and J by 3 bases, and 17 bases separated the two germline ends. CDR3 length: 16 residues. Germline CDR1 is KGHSH and CDR2 is LQKENI.

The chain is built from TRBV5-1 and TRBJ2-1; D remains unclear. The CDR3 length is 14 residues. V was clipped by 1 base and J by 3 bases, with 8 bases between them. The germline V gene encodes CDR1 SGHRS and CDR2 YFSETQ. CDR3 protein: CASSLNPNYNEQFF. The CDR3 nucleotides read TGCGCCAGCAGCTTGAACCCTAACTACAATGAGCAGTTCTTC.

This chain uses TRBV6-5 with TRBJ2-7; unclear D gene. Germline values: CDR1 MNHEY, CDR2 SVGAGI. The CDR3 has 11 residues. V was pared by 2 bases and J by 7 bases, with 6 bases between. The CDR3, as DNA: TGTGCCAGCAGTTACACCGGTGAGCAGTACTTC. This gives the protein CASSYTGEQYF.

This clone has a handful of counts. The chain has TRBV6-4 and TRBJ1-3, with D tentatively TRBD1 (5 bases). Germline assignment: CDR1 MRHNA and CDR2 SNTAGT. The CDR3 spans 15 residues. The ends were cut back, 9 bases at V and 0 bases at J, with 15 bases in the middle. CDR3 loop: CARWGRLSSGNTIYF. In DNA, the CDR3 is TGTGCCAGATGGGGCCGCCTAAGCTCTGGAAACACCATATATTTT.

V usage is TRBV7-2 and J usage is TRBJ2-5; TRBD2 matches at 8 bases. V shed 5 bases and J 1 base; nucleotides not matched to a gene: 12. Germline assignment: CDR1 SGHTA and CDR2 FQGNSA. CDR3 length: 17 amino acids. The CDR3: CASSPPGLAGGQETQYF. In nucleotides, the CDR3 is TGTGCCAGCAGCCCTCCTGGACTAGCAGGAGGCCAAGAGACCCAGTACTTC.

The chain carries TRBV6-5 and TRBJ1-2, with D maybe TRBD1 (5 bases). The CDR3 totals 14 residues. V gave up 0 bases and J gave up 6 bases, with 11 bases separating them. CDR1 MNHEY and CDR2 SVGAGI come from the germline V gene. CDR3 sequence (DNA): TGTGCCAGCAGTTACTCCCTCGCAGGGAATGGCTACACCTTC. This encodes CASSYSLAGNGYTF.

V gene TRBV9 combines with J gene TRBJ2-5; 7 bases agree with TRBD1. Germline CDR1 reads SGDLS; CDR2 reads YYNGEE. V trimming: 3 bases; J trimming: 5 bases; junction bases outside the gene matches: 7. The CDR3 covers 14 residues. The DNA of the CDR3 is TGTGCCAGCAGCGCCGACAGGGAATGGGAGACCCAGTACTTC. This sequence encodes CASSADREWETQYF.

The J gene is TRBJ2-5, the V gene TRBV20-1; D not resolved. The J call may be in error: the DNA end matches TRBJ2-7 better. The length of the CDR3 is 11 residues. Per germline, CDR1 DFQATT and CDR2 SNEGSKA (reference sequence). The CDR3 reads CSALNTYEQYF. CDR3 sequence (DNA): TGCAGTGCTCTGAATACCTACGAGCAGTACTTC.

The V gene is TRBV10-3, the J gene TRBJ2-2, with 7 bases aligning to TRBD1. V was clipped by 6 bases and J by 6 bases; unmatched bases: 4. The CDR3 length is 13 residues. Germline V gives CDR1 ENHRY, CDR2 SYGVKD. CDR3 loop: CAIRVQGSGELFF. CDR3 DNA sequence: TGTGCCATCAGAGTACAGGGGTCCGGGGAGCTGTTTTTT.